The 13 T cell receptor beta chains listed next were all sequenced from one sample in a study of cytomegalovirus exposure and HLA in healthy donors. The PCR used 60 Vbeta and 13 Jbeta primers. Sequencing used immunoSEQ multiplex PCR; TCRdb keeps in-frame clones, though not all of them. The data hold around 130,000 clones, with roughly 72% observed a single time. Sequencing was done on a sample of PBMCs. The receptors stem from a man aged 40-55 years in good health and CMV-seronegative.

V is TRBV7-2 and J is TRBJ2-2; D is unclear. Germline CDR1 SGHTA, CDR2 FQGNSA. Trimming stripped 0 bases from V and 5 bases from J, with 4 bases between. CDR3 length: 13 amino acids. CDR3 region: CASSLAGTGELFF. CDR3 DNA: TGTGCCAGCAGCTTAGCCGGGACCGGGGAGCTGTTTTTT.

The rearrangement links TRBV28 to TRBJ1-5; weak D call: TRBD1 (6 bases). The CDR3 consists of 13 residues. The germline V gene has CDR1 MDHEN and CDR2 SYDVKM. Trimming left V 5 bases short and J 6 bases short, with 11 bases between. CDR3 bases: TGTGCCAGCAGTACTGACAGGTCTCAGCCCCAGCATTTT. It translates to CASSTDRSQPQHF.

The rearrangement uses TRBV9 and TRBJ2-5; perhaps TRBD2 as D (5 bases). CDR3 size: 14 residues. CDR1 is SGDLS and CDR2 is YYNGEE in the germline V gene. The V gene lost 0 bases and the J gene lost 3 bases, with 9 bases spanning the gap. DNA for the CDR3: TGTGCCAGCAGCGTAGACAGCGGAGAAGAGACCCAGTACTTC. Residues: CASSVDSGEETQYF.

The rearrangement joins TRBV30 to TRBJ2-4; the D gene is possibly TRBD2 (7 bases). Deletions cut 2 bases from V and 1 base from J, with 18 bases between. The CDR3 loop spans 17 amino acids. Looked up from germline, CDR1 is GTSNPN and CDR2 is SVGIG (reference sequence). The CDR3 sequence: CAWSNVGGGAAKNIQYF. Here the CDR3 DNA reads TGTGCCTGGAGTAACGTGGGAGGGGGGGCGGCCAAAAACATTCAGTACTTC.

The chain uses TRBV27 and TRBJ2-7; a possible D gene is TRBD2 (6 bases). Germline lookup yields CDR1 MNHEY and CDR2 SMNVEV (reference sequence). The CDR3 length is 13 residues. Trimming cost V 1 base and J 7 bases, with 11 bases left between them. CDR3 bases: TGTGCCAGCAGTTTATTGGGCGGGGATGAGCAGTACTTC. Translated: CASSLLGGDEQYF.

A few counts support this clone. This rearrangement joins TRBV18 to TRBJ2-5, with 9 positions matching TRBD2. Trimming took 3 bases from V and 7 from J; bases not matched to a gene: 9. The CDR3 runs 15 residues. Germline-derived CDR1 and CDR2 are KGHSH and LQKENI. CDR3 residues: CASSPRSGREGTQYF. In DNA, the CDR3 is TGTGCCAGCTCACCCCGTAGCGGGAGAGAGGGGACCCAGTACTTC.

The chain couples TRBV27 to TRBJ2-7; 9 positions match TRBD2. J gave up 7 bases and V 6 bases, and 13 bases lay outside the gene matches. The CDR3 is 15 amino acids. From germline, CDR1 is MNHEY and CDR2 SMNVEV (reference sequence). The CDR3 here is CASSPYSGLASEQYF. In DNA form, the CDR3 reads TGTGCCAGCAGCCCCTACTCCGGACTAGCGTCGGAGCAGTACTTC.

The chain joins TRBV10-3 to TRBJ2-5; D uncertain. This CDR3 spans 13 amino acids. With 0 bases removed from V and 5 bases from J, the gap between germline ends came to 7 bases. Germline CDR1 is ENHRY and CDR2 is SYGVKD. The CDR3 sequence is CAISESSSETQYF. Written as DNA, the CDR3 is TGTGCCATCAGTGAGTCATCCTCGGAGACCCAGTACTTC.

In DNA, the CDR3 is TGTGCCAGCAGCCAAGCCTGGAACACCGGGGAGCTGTTTTTT. Encoded protein: CASSQAWNTGELFF. The chain carries TRBV14 and TRBJ2-2; D unclear. Trimming pared 1 base from V and 1 base from J, leaving 4 bases between. Germline V gene lookup returns CDR1 SGHDN and CDR2 FVKESK. The CDR3 runs 14 residues.

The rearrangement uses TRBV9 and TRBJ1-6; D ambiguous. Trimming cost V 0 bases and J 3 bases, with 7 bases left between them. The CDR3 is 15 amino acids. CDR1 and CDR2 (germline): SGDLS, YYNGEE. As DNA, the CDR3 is TGTGCCAGCAGCGTAGAGGAGTACTATAATTCACCCCTCCACTTT. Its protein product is CASSVEEYYNSPLHF. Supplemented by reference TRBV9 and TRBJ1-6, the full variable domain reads DSGVTQTPKHLITATGQRVTLRCSPRSGDLSVYWYQQSLDQGLQFLIQYYNGEERAKGNILERFSAQQFPDLHSELNLSSLELGDSALYFCASSVEEYYNSPLHFGNGTRLTVT.

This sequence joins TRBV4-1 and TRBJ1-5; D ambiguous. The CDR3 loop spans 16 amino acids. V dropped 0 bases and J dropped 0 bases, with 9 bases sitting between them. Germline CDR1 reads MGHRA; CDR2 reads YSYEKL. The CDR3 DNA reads TGCGCCAGCAGCCAAGAGAGGCAGCGTAGCAATCAGCCCCAGCATTTT. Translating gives CASSQERQRSNQPQHF.

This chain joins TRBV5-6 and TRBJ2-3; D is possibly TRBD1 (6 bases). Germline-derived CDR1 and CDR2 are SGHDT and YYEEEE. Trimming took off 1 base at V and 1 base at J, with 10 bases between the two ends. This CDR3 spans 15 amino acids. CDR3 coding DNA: TGTGCCAGCAGCTTGCGGTCAGGGGGCACAGATACGCAGTATTTT. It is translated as CASSLRSGGTDTQYF. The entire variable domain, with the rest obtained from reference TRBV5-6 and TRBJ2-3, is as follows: DAGVTQSPTHLIKTRGQQVTLRCSPKSGHDTVSWYQQALGQGPQFIFQYYEEEERQRGNFPDRFSGHQFPNYSSELNVNALLLGDSALYLCASSLRSGGTDTQYFGPGTRLTVL.

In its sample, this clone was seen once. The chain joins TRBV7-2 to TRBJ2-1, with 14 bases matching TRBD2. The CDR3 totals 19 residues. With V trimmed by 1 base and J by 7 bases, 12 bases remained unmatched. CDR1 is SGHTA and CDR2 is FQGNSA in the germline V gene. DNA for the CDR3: TGTGCCAGCAGCTTAGAAGGGACTAGCGGGGGCCCGAGGGGGAATGAGCAGTTCTTC. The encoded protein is CASSLEGTSGGPRGNEQFF.